This entry features one T cell receptor beta chain sequence. Antigen unknown. Investigators pulled total RNA out of whole blood and did not sort T cells. The data originate from a study of monozygotic twins with inflammatory bowel disease. The study, taken as a whole, reports: Versus healthy twins, IBD patients showed fewer clonotypes shared with others, especially with disease activity. Patient-specific immunosuppressive treatments may have made repertoires more variable.

Germline V lookup: CDR1 SGHDN, CDR2 FVKESK. The CDR3 extends over 12 amino acids. There were 3500 ng of total RNA used for each TCR library. TCRdb re-called the 5' RACE reads and catalogs CDR3 proteins one per entry, DNA excluded. The sample table sets out about 420,000 distinct CDR3 sequences. The chain employs TRBV14 and TRBJ1-5. The source is a human donor with ulcerative colitis or Crohn's disease, or a healthy co-twin of an affected twin (not recorded which). The sequenced sample consisted of blood. CDR3 region: CASSQGTQPQHF.